One T cell receptor beta chain is described in this entry. The data derive from a study of radiotherapy plus CTLA-4 blockade in lung cancer. Libraries were prepared by immunoSEQ multiplex PCR; TCRdb keeps only in-frame clonotypes and omits some of them. Among tens of thousands of clones listed, approximately 86% were seen once. Germline trimming cut 5 bases from V and 0 bases from J; bases unmatched to any gene: 8. Germline CDR1 is MNHEY and CDR2 is SMNVEV (reference sequence). This CDR3 spans 18 amino acids. This TCR was recovered from a human donor with non-small cell lung cancer who had a partial response to radiotherapy plus ipilimumab. The chain uses TRBV27 and TRBJ2-6, with 9 bases that match TRBD2. This sample comprised peripheral blood, obtained from a patient treated with radiotherapy plus ipilimumab. This CDR3 is CASSQGLARPSGANVLTF. The CDR3 DNA reads TGTGCCAGCAGTCAAGGACTAGCGCGCCCCTCTGGGGCCAACGTCCTGACTTTC.